Listed below are T cell receptor beta chains from one sample, sequenced in a study of T cells in localized non-small cell lung cancer. TCRdb's copy holds only in-frame clones and misses some; the assay was immunoSEQ multiplex PCR. The sample consists of some 33,000 clones, 80% of them appearing once. The material sequenced was peripheral blood, taken before any cancer treatment. The source of these receptors is a male donor aged 60 or over with stage III squamous cell lung carcinoma. Both conserved end residues are part of each CDR3. A D gene is named only where the DNA matches it firmly.

>TRBV18|NA|TRBJ2-3
CASSPMDSEADTQYF
>TRBV7-6|NA|TRBJ2-2
CASSLSQRTGELFF
>TRBV6-1|TRBD1|TRBJ1-1
CASSLGTGNAFF
>TRBV6-1|TRBD1|TRBJ1-2
CASSEGTGLYGYTF
>TRBV7-2|NA|TRBJ2-1
CASSPSVSNNEQFF
>TRBV12-5|NA|TRBJ2-3
CASGLEGSDTQYF
>TRBV11-1|NA|TRBJ1-1
CASSLAFGEGYTEAFF
>TRBV5-1|TRBD2|TRBJ2-1
CASSRDATVGGLNYEQFF
>TRBV18|TRBD1|TRBJ1-1
CASSQDRGNTEAFF
>TRBV28|TRBD2|TRBJ2-7
CASSGVAGGAYEQYF
>TRBV7-9|TRBD2|TRBJ2-3
CASSPGAGGPTDTQYF
>TRBV28|NA|TRBJ1-5
CASSLGTGGNRNSNQPQHF
>TRBV11-2|NA|TRBJ1-1
CASSWAGGTRTEAFF
>TRBV30|TRBD1|TRBJ2-7
CAWRRTGGVQYF
>TRBV5-8|NA|TRBJ2-4
CASSLAGPALIENIQYF
>TRBV27|TRBD2|TRBJ2-3
CASSLRTSANTDTQYF
>TRBV6-5|NA|TRBJ1-4
CASSYEGGRGEKLFF
>TRBV7-9|TRBD1|TRBJ2-1
CASSSDRGLFANEQFF
>TRBV27|TRBD2|TRBJ2-5
CASRLAGGPSGETQYF
>TRBV5-4|TRBD2|TRBJ2-5
CASSPGLAEAWGRAQYF
>TRBV5-1|NA|TRBJ2-5
CASSLVVGRETQYF
>TRBV7-4|NA|TRBJ1-6
CASSKNSPLHF
>TRBV2|TRBD2|TRBJ2-3
CASSAFSGGTDTQYF
>TRBV2|NA|TRBJ1-4
CASREQGPYEKLFF
>TRBV28|NA|TRBJ1-5
CASSLTGTDQPQHF
>TRBV6-5|NA|TRBJ1-6
CASGDTSPLHF